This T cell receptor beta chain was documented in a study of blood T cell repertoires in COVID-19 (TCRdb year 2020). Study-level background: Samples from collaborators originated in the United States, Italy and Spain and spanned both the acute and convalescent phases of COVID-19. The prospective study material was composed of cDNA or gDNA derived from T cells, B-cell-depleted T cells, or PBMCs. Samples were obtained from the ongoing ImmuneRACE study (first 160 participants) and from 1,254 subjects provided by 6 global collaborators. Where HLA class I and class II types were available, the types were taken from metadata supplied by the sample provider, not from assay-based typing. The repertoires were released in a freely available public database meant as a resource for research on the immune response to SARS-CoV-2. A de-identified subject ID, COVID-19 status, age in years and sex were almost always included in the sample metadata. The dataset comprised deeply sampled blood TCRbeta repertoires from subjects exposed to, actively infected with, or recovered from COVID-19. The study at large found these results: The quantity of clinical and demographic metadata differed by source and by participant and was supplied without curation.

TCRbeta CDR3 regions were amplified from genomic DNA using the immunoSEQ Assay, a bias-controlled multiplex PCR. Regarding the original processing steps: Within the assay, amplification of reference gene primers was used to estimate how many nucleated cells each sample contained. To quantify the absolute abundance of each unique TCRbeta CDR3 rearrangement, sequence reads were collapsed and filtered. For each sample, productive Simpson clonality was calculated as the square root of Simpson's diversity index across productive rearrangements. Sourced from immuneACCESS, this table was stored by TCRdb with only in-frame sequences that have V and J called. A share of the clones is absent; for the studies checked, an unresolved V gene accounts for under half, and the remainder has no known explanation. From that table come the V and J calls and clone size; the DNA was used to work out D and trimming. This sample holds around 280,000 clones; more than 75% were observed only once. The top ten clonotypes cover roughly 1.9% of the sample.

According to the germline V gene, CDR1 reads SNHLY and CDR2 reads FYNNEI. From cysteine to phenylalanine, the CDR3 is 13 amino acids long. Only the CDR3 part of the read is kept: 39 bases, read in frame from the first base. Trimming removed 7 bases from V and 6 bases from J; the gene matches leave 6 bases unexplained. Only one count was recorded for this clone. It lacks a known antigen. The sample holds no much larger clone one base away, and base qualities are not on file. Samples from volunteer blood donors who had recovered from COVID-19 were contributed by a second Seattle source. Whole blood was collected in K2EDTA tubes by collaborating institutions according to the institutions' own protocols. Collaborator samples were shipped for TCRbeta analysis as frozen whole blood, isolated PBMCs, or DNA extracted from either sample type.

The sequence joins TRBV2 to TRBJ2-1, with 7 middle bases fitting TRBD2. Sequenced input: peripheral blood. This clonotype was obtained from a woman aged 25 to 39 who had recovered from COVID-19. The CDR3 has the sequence CASKRGAPNEQFF. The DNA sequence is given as TGTGCCAGCAAGCGGGGCGCCCCCAATGAGCAGTTCTTC.